This T cell receptor (beta chain) was identified during a study of T cells in Graves' hyperthyroidism and ophthalmopathy. The study's findings and limits: Among clonotypes expanded in thyroid above 0.001, most were also found in blood.

At least ten counts were recorded for this clonotype. Its cognate antigen is unknown. The hyperthyroidism was newly diagnosed and had lasted under 2 months; the patients were aged 18 to 65. Clinical symptoms, serum thyroxine and TRAb, thyroid ultrasound and orbital computed tomography together formed the diagnostic basis. Amplified TCR beta CDR3 regions derived from RNA transcripts. First-round RT-PCR of the TCR CDR3 relied on the HTBI primer set. TCRdb reanalysed the multiplex PCR reads using MiXCR and keeps one entry per CDR3 protein. Of approximately 98,000 distinct CDR3 sequences listed, roughly 37% are singletons. CDR3 length: 15 amino acids. Germline V CDR1 and CDR2: MNHEY, SVGAGI. The V and J ends lost 4 bases and 5 bases, in that order; junction bases with no gene match: 9.

The specimen was peripheral blood or thyroid tissue (not recorded which). This clonotype originated in a woman in her twenties or thirties with Graves' hyperthyroidism. V and J are TRBV6-5 and TRBJ2-3, with 7 bases fitting TRBD2. CDR3 region: CASSSYPGGRDTQYF. CDR3 DNA: TGTGCCAGCAGTTCGTACCCCGGCGGGAGAGATACGCAGTATTTT.